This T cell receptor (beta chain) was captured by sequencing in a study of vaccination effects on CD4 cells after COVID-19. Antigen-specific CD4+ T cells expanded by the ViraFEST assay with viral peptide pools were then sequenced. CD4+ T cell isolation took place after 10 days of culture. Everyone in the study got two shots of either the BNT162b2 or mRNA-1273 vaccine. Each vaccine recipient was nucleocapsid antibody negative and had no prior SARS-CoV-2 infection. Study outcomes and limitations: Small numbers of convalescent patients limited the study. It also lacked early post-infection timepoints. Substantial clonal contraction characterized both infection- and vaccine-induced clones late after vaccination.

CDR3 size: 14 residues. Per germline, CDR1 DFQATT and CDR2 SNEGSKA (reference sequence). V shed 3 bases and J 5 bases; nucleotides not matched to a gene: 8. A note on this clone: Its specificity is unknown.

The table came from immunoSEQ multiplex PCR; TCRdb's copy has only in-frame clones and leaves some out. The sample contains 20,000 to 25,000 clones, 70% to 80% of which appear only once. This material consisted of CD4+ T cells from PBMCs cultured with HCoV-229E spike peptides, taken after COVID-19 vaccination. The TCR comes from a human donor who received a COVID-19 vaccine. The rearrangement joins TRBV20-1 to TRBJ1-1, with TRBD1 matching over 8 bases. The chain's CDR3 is CSASSGQGETEAFF. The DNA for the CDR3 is TGCAGTGCTAGTTCTGGACAGGGAGAAACTGAAGCTTTCTTT.